This T cell receptor beta chain was captured in a study of vaccination and CD4 T cells after COVID-19. Researchers used the Oncomine TCR Beta short-read assay to sequence DNA from cultured CD4+ T cells. Researchers extracted genomic DNA from CD4+ T cells that had been cultured. TCRdb reanalysed the PCR reads using MiXCR and keeps one entry per CDR3 protein. This table holds 20,000 to 25,000 distinct CDR3 sequences, less than 35% found once. As for time point: late sampling 161 to 241 days after vaccination in a few convalescent patients. The treatment denotes: approximately 11-day PBMC culture with coronavirus spike peptide pools or control peptides (ViraFEST assay). TCR sequencing followed the expansion of antigen-specific T cells with peptide pools in ViraFEST. Positive PCR tests were logged from March through December 2020, ahead of US Alpha, Beta and Delta variants. This clonotype was counted only a few times. Its target is not known.

CDR1 and CDR2 from the germline V gene are SGHTA and FQGTGA. The CDR3 extends over 15 amino acids. V lost 5 bases and J lost 9, with 20 bases in between. The origin of this receptor is a human donor who had recovered from COVID-19. This material consisted of CD4+ T cells from blood, cultured in vitro, taken about 7 months after SARS-CoV-2 vaccination. The chain has TRBV7-3 and TRBJ2-1; possibly TRBD1 or TRBD2 for D (5 bases each). CDR3 nucleotides: TGTGCCAGCAGCCCCCTAGTTATGGGACGTGCTGAGCAGTTCTTC. This translates into CASSPLVMGRAEQFF.